Sequencing of this TCR beta chain was carried out in a study of T cells in narcolepsy. Study outcomes and limitations: Reportedly, autoreactive clonotypes were serially detected in patients' blood but not controls'. In some patient and control memory CD4+ samples, autoreactive clones were absent.

A word on this clone: Its antigen is as yet unknown.

Only in-frame clones appear in the TCRdb table, and some are missing; sequencing was by immunoSEQ multiplex PCR. The data hold tens of thousands of clones, with more than 80% observed a single time. Germline V CDR1 and CDR2: LNHNV, YYDKDF (reference sequence). V gave up 5 bases and J gave up 10 bases; unmatched junction bases: 20. The CDR3 extends over 17 amino acids. The J gene is TRBJ2-1, the V gene TRBV15; 7 nucleotides line up with TRBD2. The clonotype comes from a human donor with narcolepsy. The specimen was CD45RA- memory CD4+ T cells from PBMCs. The CDR3 region is CATSSIRSAGIKREQFF. CDR3 bases: TGTGCCACCAGCTCCATTAGATCAGCGGGAATCAAGCGGGAGCAGTTCTTC.